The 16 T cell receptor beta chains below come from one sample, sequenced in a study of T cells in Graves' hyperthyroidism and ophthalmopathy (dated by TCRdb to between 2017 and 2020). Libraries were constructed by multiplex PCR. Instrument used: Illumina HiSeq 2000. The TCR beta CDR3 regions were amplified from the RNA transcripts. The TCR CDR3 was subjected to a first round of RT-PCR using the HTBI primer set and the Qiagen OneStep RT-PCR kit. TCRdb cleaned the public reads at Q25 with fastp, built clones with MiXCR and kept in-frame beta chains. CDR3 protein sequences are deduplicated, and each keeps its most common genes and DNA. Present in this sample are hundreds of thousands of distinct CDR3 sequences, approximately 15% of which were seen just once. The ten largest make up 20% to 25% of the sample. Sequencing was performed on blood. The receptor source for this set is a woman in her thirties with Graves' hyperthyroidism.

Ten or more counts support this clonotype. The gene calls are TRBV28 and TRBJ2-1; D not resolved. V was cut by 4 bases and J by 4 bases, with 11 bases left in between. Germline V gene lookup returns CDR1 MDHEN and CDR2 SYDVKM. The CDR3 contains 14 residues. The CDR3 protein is CASSSPRYYNEQFF. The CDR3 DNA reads TGTGCCAGCAGTTCCCCCCGGTATTACAATGAGCAGTTCTTC.

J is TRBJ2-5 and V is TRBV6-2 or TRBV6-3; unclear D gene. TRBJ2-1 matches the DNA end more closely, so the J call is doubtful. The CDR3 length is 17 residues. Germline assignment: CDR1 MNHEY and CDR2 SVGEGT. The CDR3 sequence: CASSYSFSPFLQETQFF. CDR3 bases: TGTGCCAGCAGTTACTCGTTCTCACCTTTTCTGCAAGAGACCCAGTTCTTC.

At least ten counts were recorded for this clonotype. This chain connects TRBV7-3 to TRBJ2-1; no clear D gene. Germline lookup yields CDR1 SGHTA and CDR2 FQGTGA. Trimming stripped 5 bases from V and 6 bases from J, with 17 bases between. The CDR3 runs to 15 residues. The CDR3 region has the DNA TGTGCCAGCAGCCCCGAAGACCTACCAATCAATGAGCAGTTCTTC. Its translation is CASSPEDLPINEQFF.

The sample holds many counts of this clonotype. CDR3 nucleotide sequence: TGTGCCAGCAGTTCAGGGGGACAACAACATGATACGCAGTATTTT. Translation gives CASSSGGQQHDTQYF. V gene TRBV28 combines with J gene TRBJ2-3; TRBD1 aligns across 7 bases. The CDR3 loop spans 15 amino acids. Germline V CDR1 and CDR2: MDHEN, SYDVKM. The ends lost 4 bases at V and 6 bases at J; junction bases unmatched: 10.

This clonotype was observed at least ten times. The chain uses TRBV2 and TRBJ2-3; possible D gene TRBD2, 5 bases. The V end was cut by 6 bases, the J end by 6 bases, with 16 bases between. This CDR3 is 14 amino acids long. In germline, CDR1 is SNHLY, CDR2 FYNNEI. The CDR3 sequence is CASSDGPLGDTQYF. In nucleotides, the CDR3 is TGTGCCAGCAGCGACGGACCACTAGGTGATACGCAGTATTTT.

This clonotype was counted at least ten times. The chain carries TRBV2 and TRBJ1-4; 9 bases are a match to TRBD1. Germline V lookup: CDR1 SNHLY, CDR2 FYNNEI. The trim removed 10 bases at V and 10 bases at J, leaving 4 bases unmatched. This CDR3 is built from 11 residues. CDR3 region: CATTGGVKLFF. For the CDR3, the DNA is TGTGCCACAACAGGGGGCGTAAAACTGTTTTTT.

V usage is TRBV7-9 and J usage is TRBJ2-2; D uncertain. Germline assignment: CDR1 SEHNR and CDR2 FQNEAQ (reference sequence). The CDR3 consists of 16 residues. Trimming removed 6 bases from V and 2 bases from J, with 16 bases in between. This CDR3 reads CASRLAPDTNTGELFF. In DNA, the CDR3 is TGTGCCAGCAGATTGGCTCCCGACACTAACACCGGGGAGCTGTTTTTT. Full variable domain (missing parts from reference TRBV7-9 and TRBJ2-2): DTGVSQNPRHKITKRGQNVTFRCDPISEHNRLYWYRQTLGQGPEFLTYFQNEAQLEKSRLLSDRFSAERPKGSFSTLEIQRTEQGDSAMYLCASRLAPDTNTGELFFGEGSRLTVL.

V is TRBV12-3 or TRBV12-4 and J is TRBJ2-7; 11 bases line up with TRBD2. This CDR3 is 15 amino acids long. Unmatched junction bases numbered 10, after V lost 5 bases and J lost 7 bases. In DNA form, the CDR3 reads TGTGCCAGCAGTCCCGTGACTAGCGGGATGGGGGAGCAGTACTTC. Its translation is CASSPVTSGMGEQYF.

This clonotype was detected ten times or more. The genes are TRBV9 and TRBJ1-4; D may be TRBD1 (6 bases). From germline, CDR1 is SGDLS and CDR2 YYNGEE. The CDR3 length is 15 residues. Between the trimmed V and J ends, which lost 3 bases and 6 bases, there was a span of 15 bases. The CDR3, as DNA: TGTGCCAGCAGCGCAAGGCGGGGGCGCGATGAAAAACTGTTTTTT. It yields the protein CASSARRGRDEKLFF. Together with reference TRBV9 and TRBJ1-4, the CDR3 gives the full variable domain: DSGVTQTPKHLITATGQRVTLRCSPRSGDLSVYWYQQSLDQGLQFLIQYYNGEERAKGNILERFSAQQFPDLHSELNLSSLELGDSALYFCASSARRGRDEKLFFGSGTQLSVL.

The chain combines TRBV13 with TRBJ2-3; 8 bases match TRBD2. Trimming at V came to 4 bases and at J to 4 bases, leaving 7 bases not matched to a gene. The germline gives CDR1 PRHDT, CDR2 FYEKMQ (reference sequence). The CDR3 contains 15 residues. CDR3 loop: CASSSLAGNSDTQYF. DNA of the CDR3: TGTGCCAGCAGCTCCTTAGCGGGAAATTCAGATACGCAGTATTTT.

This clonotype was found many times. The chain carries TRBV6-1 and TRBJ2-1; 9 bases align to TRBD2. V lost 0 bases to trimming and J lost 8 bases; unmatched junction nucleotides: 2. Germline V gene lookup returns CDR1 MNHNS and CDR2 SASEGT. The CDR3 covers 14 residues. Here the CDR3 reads CASSEASGSDEQFF. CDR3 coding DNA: TGTGCCAGCAGTGAAGCTAGCGGGAGTGATGAGCAGTTCTTC.

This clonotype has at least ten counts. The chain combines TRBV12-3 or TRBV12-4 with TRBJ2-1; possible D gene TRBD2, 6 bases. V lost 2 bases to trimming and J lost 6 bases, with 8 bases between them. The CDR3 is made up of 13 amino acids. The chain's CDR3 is CASSLLEGNEQFF. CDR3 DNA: TGTGCCAGCAGTTTACTGGAGGGCAATGAGCAGTTCTTC.

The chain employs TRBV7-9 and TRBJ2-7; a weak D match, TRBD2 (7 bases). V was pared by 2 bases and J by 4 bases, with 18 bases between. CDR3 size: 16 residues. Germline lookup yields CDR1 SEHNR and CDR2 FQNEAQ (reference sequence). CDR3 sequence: CASSLPVLGGLYEQYF. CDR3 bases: TGTGCCAGCAGCTTACCCGTCTTGGGGGGGCTATACGAGCAGTACTTC.

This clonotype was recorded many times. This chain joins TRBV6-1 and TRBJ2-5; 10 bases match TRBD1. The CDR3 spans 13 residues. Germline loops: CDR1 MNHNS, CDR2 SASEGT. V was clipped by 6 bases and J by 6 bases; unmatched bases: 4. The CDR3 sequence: CASSWTGGQTQYF. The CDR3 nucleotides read TGTGCCAGCAGCTGGACAGGGGGACAGACCCAGTACTTC.

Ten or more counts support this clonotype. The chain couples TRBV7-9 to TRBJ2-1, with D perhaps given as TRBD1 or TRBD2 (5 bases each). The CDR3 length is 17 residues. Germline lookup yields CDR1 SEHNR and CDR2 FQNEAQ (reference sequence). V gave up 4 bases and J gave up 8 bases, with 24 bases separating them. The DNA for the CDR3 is TGTGCCAGCAGCTCCCCACGGGGACCCGGCGCGTCGGATGAGCAGTTCTTC. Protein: CASSSPRGPGASDEQFF.

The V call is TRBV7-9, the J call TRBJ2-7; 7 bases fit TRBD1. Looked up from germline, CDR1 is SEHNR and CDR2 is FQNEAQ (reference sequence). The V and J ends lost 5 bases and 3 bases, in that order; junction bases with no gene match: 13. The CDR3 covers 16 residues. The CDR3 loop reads CASSQAFGQEFYEQYF. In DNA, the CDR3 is TGTGCCAGCAGCCAAGCTTTCGGACAGGAGTTCTACGAGCAGTACTTC.